The 31 T cell receptor beta chains below come from one sample, sequenced in a study of blood T cells in healthy people across ages. A second PCR of about 7 to 12 cycles used a sample-barcoded 5' primer and a J-beta primer mix. Using its own MiXCR run on the 5' RACE reads, TCRdb lists one record per CDR3 protein. The table records approximately 780,000 distinct CDR3 sequences, more than 25% of them present only once. These same data were also listed under a study on T cells of mothers and their children.

The sequenced material came from blood. The receptors shown here come from a boy aged 10-17 years in good health.

The J gene is TRBJ2-7, the V gene TRBV3-1; the D call may be TRBD1 or TRBD2 (5 bases each). The CDR3 spans 12 residues. CDR1 is LGHDT and CDR2 is YNNKEL in the germline V gene (reference sequence). Trimming shortened V by 4 bases and J by 3 bases, and 7 bases separated the two germline ends. The CDR3 nucleotides read TGTGCCAGCAGCCGGGACCTCTACGAGCAGTACTTC. Translating gives CASSRDLYEQYF.

V and J are TRBV4-1 and TRBJ2-7; tentative D call: TRBD2 (5 bases). The germline CDR1 and CDR2 sequences are MGHRA and YSYEKL. This CDR3 spans 14 amino acids. Trimming shortened V by 4 bases and J by 4 bases, and 14 bases separated the two germline ends. The CDR3 spells CASSPRAVGYEQYF. The CDR3 bases are TGCGCCAGCAGCCCCAGAGCGGTTGGTTACGAGCAGTACTTC.

Only a few counts were recorded for this clonotype. This sequence joins TRBV15 and TRBJ2-5; 7 positions agree with TRBD1. V trimming: 0 bases; J trimming: 2 bases; junction bases outside the gene matches: 9. The V gene's germline CDR1 is LNHNV and CDR2 YYDKDF (reference sequence). The CDR3 is 17 residues long. DNA of the CDR3: TGTGCCACCAGCAGAGAGGGAAGAGGGGGACAGCAAGAGACCCAGTACTTC. Translated: CATSREGRGGQQETQYF.

The rearrangement links TRBV10-3 to TRBJ2-5; no clear D gene. The assigned J gene may be wrong: the sequence end matches TRBJ2-1 better. The CDR3 runs to 11 residues. Germline-derived CDR1 and CDR2 are ENHRY and SYGVKD. CDR3 amino acids: CAISESTEQFF. The CDR3, as DNA: TGTGCCATCAGTGAGTCGACAGAGCAGTTCTTC.

This clonotype was seen a handful of times. The chain joins TRBV7-6 to TRBJ2-5; perhaps TRBD1 as D (5 bases). Trimming took off 0 bases at V and 6 bases at J, with 8 bases between the two ends. The CDR3 extends over 13 amino acids. Germline V gene sequence: CDR1 SGHVS, CDR2 FNYEAQ. The CDR3 coding sequence is TGTGCCAGCAGCTTAGCGGGGCTGAAGACCCAGTACTTC. Amino acids: CASSLAGLKTQYF.

The rearrangement joins TRBV20-1 to TRBJ1-2; D remains unclear. The CDR3 spans 11 residues. From germline, CDR1 is DFQATT and CDR2 SNEGSKA (reference sequence). V was pared by 5 bases and J by 5 bases, with 9 bases between. The CDR3 loop reads CSAPSFYGYTF. The CDR3 DNA is TGCAGTGCTCCAAGCTTTTATGGCTACACCTTC.

This sequence joins TRBV20-1 and TRBJ1-3; D is unclear. Trimming shortened V by 6 bases and J by 0 bases, and 9 bases separated the two germline ends. The CDR3 extends over 13 amino acids. Per germline, CDR1 DFQATT and CDR2 SNEGSKA (reference sequence). CDR3 sequence (DNA): TGCAGTGCCAAGTTATACTCTGGAAACACCATATATTTT. Protein: CSAKLYSGNTIYF.

In this sample, this clonotype turned up a few times. The genes are TRBV12-3 or TRBV12-4 and TRBJ2-1; possibly TRBD1 or TRBD2 for D (5 bases each). The CDR3 runs 17 residues. The V and J ends lost 3 bases and 1 base respectively, with 16 bases between them. CDR3: CASSFRGRGRSYNEQFF. In DNA form, the CDR3 reads TGTGCCAGCAGTTTTAGAGGTCGGGGCAGGTCCTACAATGAGCAGTTCTTC.

This clonotype has just a few counts. The V gene is TRBV28, the J gene TRBJ2-7; D gene uncertain. The CDR3 runs to 14 residues. Per germline, CDR1 MDHEN and CDR2 SYDVKM. Trimming left V 5 bases short and J 7 bases short, with 18 bases between. The CDR3 here is CASSPLLSLWEQYF. The CDR3 DNA follows: TGTGCCAGCAGTCCCCTTTTGTCGCTTTGGGAGCAGTACTTC.

This clonotype has only a few counts. The gene calls are TRBV5-5 and TRBJ1-2; 7 bases map to TRBD1. The germline gives CDR1 SGHKS, CDR2 YYEKEE (reference sequence). The CDR3 has 15 residues. The V segment lost 0 bases and the J segment 5 bases; nucleotides outside the gene matches: 7. The DNA for the CDR3 is TGTGCCAGCAGCTTGGGCGACAGGGCGCAATATGGCTACACCTTC. Its translation: CASSLGDRAQYGYTF.

The CDR3 nucleotides are TGTGCCAGCAGCGACCAACAGGGGGGAGGCAGGGGGAGGGAAGAGCAGTTCTTC. Translating it yields CASSDQQGGGRGREEQFF. The chain couples TRBV9 to TRBJ2-5, with a tentative D call TRBD1 (8 bases). The J call may be faulty, since TRBJ2-1 better matches the DNA end. Germline V gene data show CDR1 as SGDLS and CDR2 as YYNGEE. The CDR3 has 18 residues.

This clonotype came up many times. The V gene is TRBV7-9, the J gene TRBJ1-1; unclear D gene. Trimming stripped 3 bases from V and 7 bases from J, with 9 bases between. The CDR3 totals 12 residues. Germline V lookup: CDR1 SEHNR, CDR2 FQNEAQ (reference sequence). The CDR3 DNA follows: TGTGCCAGCAGCTTGGAGGGTCTTGAAGCTTTCTTT. It yields the protein CASSLEGLEAFF.

Many counts were recorded for this clonotype. The J gene is TRBJ2-1, the V gene TRBV29-1; no definite D call. CDR3 length: 13 residues. V was shortened by 7 bases and J by 4 bases, with 14 bases between the two germline ends. Germline V gene lookup returns CDR1 SQVTM and CDR2 ANQGSEA. In nucleotides, the CDR3 is TGCAGCGGGGTTCGGGCTTCGTACAATGAGCAGTTCTTC. Its protein is CSGVRASYNEQFF.

The J gene is TRBJ2-1, the V gene TRBV30; D is perhaps TRBD1 (5 bases). Germline V gene sequence: CDR1 GTSNPN, CDR2 SVGIG (reference sequence). CDR3 size: 11 residues. The V and J ends lost 4 bases and 5 bases respectively, with 6 bases between them. The CDR3 coding sequence is TGTGCCTGGACAGGGAACAATGAGCAGTTCTTC. As protein: CAWTGNNEQFF.

In the case of this clonotype: At one boundary the junction diverges from the germline segment, which might be a read error. The chain couples TRBV5-1 to TRBJ1-2; maybe TRBD1 (6 bases). This CDR3 has 12 residues. Germline values: CDR1 SGHRS, CDR2 YFSETQ. The DNA for the CDR3 is TGCGTCAGCAGCTTGAGGGGGGAAGGCTACACCTTC. Its protein is CVSSLRGEGYTF. Full variable domain (outside the CDR3, taken from reference TRBV5-1 and TRBJ1-2): KAGVTQTPRYLIKTRGQQVTLSCSPISGHRSVSWYQQTPGQGLQFLFEYFSETQRNKGNFPGRFSGRQFSNSRSEMNVSTLELGDSALYLCVSSLRGEGYTFGSGTRLTVV.

The chain carries TRBV20-1 and TRBJ2-3, with D perhaps matching TRBD1 (5 bases). TRBJ1-5 matches the DNA end more closely, so the J call is doubtful. The CDR3 has 14 amino acids. Germline V lookup: CDR1 DFQATT, CDR2 SNEGSKA (reference sequence). CDR3 in amino acids: CSAGPGGATDTQHF. CDR3 DNA: TGCAGTGCTGGCCCCGGGGGTGCCACAGATACGCAGCATTTT.

The chain recombines TRBV7-6 with TRBJ1-1; the match to TRBD1 covers 7 bases. The germline CDR1 and CDR2 sequences are SGHVS and FNYEAQ. The CDR3 loop spans 14 amino acids. The J segment lost 6 bases and the V segment lost 4 bases, leaving 8 bases of the junction unmatched. This chain's CDR3 is CASSSDRVEPEAFF. The CDR3 DNA reads TGTGCCAGCAGCTCCGACAGGGTTGAGCCTGAAGCTTTCTTT.

The genes are TRBV6-6 and TRBJ2-4; 9 nucleotides agree with TRBD1. CDR1 and CDR2 (germline): MNHNY, SVGAGI (reference sequence). The junction had 11 bases not matched to a gene; V was cut back by 4 bases and J by 7 bases. The CDR3 sequence is 16 residues long. The CDR3: CASSFIGTGSRNIQYF. CDR3 in DNA: TGTGCCAGCAGTTTCATCGGGACAGGGTCTCGCAACATTCAGTACTTC.

The chain is built from TRBV28 and TRBJ1-4; D unresolved. The ends were cut back, 3 bases at V and 6 bases at J, with 8 bases in the middle. Germline V gene sequence: CDR1 MDHEN, CDR2 SYDVKM. This CDR3 has 13 residues. This chain's CDR3 is CASSLSQDEKLFF. The CDR3 bases are TGTGCCAGCAGTTTGTCCCAGGATGAAAAACTGTTTTTT.

The chain employs TRBV7-9 and TRBJ2-5; D perhaps matches TRBD2 (7 bases). Deletions cut 7 bases from V and 5 bases from J, with 17 bases between. The CDR3 runs 14 residues. Germline-derived CDR1 and CDR2 are SEHNR and FQNEAQ (reference sequence). The CDR3 DNA reads as TGTGCCAGCACCTCGGTAGGGGGGGTGGAGACCCAGTACTTC. Encoded protein: CASTSVGGVETQYF.

A few counts support this clonotype. This chain uses TRBV10-3 with TRBJ2-1; 7 positions match TRBD2. Trimming removed 10 bases from V and 1 base from J; junction bases left unmatched: 22. CDR1 is ENHRY and CDR2 is SYGVKD in the germline V gene. The CDR3 sequence is 19 residues long. The CDR3 nucleotides read TGTGCCACCAGAGACCTGGGGGGAGGGACGGGGGAGTCCTACAATGAGCAGTTCTTC. It specifies CATRDLGGGTGESYNEQFF.

The sample holds a few counts of this clonotype. The chain recombines TRBV7-9 with TRBJ2-7; possibly TRBD1 or TRBD2 for D (6 bases each). Germline CDR1 SEHNR, CDR2 FQNEAQ (reference sequence). The CDR3 loop spans 13 amino acids. The V end was cut by 6 bases, the J end by 3 bases, with 12 bases between. CDR3 sequence reads: CASRPKGGYEQYF. The CDR3 nucleotides are TGTGCCAGCAGACCTAAGGGGGGCTACGAGCAGTACTTC.

This clonotype has more than one count but fewer than ten. For the CDR3, the DNA is TGTGCCAGCAGTGCCGCCGGGACAGGGGATCCAGATACGCAGTATTTT. Translating it yields CASSAAGTGDPDTQYF. The chain joins TRBV12-3 or TRBV12-4 to TRBJ2-3; 10 bases align to TRBD1. V lost 5 bases to trimming and J lost 4 bases; unmatched junction nucleotides: 9. CDR3 length equals 16 residues.

This clonotype was recorded at least ten times. The V gene is TRBV11-1, the J gene TRBJ2-7, with 7 bases fitting TRBD2. The germline gives CDR1 SGHAT, CDR2 FQDESV (reference sequence). The V and J ends lost 5 bases and 2 bases, in that order; junction bases with no gene match: 9. The CDR3 spans 15 residues. The CDR3 DNA is TGTGCCAGCAGCCCACGACTAGCTGGGACCTACGAGCAGTACTTC. Protein sequence: CASSPRLAGTYEQYF.

In its sample, this clonotype was seen once. J is TRBJ2-3 and V is TRBV5-6, with 8 bases lining up with TRBD2. With V trimmed by 0 bases and J by 6 bases, 12 bases remained unmatched. Germline CDR1 and CDR2: SGHDT and YYEEEE. This CDR3 region has 17 residues. The CDR3 loop reads CASSLGPAGVTGDTQYF. In nucleotides, the CDR3 is TGTGCCAGCAGCTTGGGGCCAGCGGGGGTCACGGGGGATACGCAGTATTTT.

This clonotype was observed a handful of times. The gene calls are TRBV5-5 and TRBJ1-1; 9 bases agree with TRBD1. V lost 1 base to trimming and J lost 3 bases; unmatched junction nucleotides: 1. The length of the CDR3 is 14 residues. Germline assignment: CDR1 SGHKS and CDR2 YYEKEE (reference sequence). The CDR3 DNA reads as TGTGCCAGCAGCTTGAGGACAGGGGACACTGAAGCTTTCTTT. It translates to CASSLRTGDTEAFF. Looking up the rest from reference TRBV5-5 and TRBJ1-1 gives the full variable domain: DAGVTQSPTHLIKTRGQQVTLRCSPISGHKSVSWYQQVLGQGPQFIFQYYEKEERGRGNFPDRFSARQFPNYSSELNVNALLLGDSALYLCASSLRTGDTEAFFGQGTRLTVV.

There are a few counts of this clonotype. The CDR3 here is CASSQTSYGYTF. The CDR3 coding sequence is TGTGCCAGCAGTCAAACCTCCTATGGCTACACCTTC. The rearrangement links TRBV12-3 or TRBV12-4 to TRBJ1-2; D remains unclear. V was pared by 5 bases and J by 4 bases, with 8 bases between. This CDR3 has 12 residues.

This sequence joins TRBV2 and TRBJ2-5; 9 bases agree with TRBD1. This CDR3 has 14 residues. The V gene end was trimmed by 4 bases and the J gene end by 4 bases; junction bases not matched to a gene: 4. The germline V gene encodes CDR1 SNHLY and CDR2 FYNNEI. The CDR3 region is CASSGQGVGETQYF. The CDR3 region has the DNA TGTGCCAGCAGTGGACAGGGGGTAGGAGAGACCCAGTACTTC.

This clonotype was seen a few times. The genes are TRBV28 and TRBJ1-4; D might be TRBD1 (5 bases). V dropped 5 bases and J dropped 10 bases, with 20 bases sitting between them. Germline V lookup: CDR1 MDHEN, CDR2 SYDVKM. The length of the CDR3 is 15 residues. The CDR3 is CASSTPGRSGGKLFF. The CDR3 DNA reads TGTGCCAGCAGTACCCCAGGGAGGTCAGGTGGAAAACTGTTTTTT.

This clonotype was seen a handful of times. This chain uses TRBV5-5 with TRBJ2-7; D is tentatively TRBD1 or TRBD2 (5 bases each). V was trimmed by 4 bases and J by 0 bases, leaving 11 bases between them. The length of the CDR3 is 14 residues. Germline loops: CDR1 SGHKS, CDR2 YYEKEE (reference sequence). CDR3 in DNA: TGTGCCAGCAGCCGGGACCATTTCTCCTACGAGCAGTACTTC. It is translated as CASSRDHFSYEQYF. The full variable domain, rest sourced from reference TRBV5-5 and TRBJ2-7, is DAGVTQSPTHLIKTRGQQVTLRCSPISGHKSVSWYQQVLGQGPQFIFQYYEKEERGRGNFPDRFSARQFPNYSSELNVNALLLGDSALYLCASSRDHFSYEQYFGPGTRLTVT.

The chain is built from TRBV2 and TRBJ2-7; D is unresolved. Per the germline V gene, CDR1 is SNHLY and CDR2 is FYNNEI. The CDR3 is 12 amino acids. V was cut by 0 bases and J by 9 bases, with 9 bases left in between. CDR3 loop: CASSEALAGQYF. In DNA form, the CDR3 reads TGTGCCAGCAGTGAAGCGCTGGCAGGGCAGTACTTC.